Shown below are 27 T cell receptor beta chains from a single sample sequenced in a study of human T cells and chemical hapten exposure. TCRdb processed the RACE reads anew with MiXCR; each CDR3 protein has one entry. The repertoire holds some 330,000 distinct CDR3 sequences, 5% to 6.5% seen once, with around 8.8% in the top ten. Indicated time point: pre-sensitization, week 0. Treatment given: therapeutic diphenylcyclopropenone sensitization with weekly scalp DPC. The input for sequencing was whole blood, taken in connection with sensitization to the hapten diphenylcyclopropenone (DPC). Receptor source: a woman between 18 and 29 years old with alopecia areata. Some clones in this sample may be carry-over from other donors' samples.

This chain connects TRBV5-6 to TRBJ1-1, with TRBD1 matching 8 bases. This CDR3 comprises 14 residues. V dropped 5 bases and J dropped 5; count of bases not matched to a gene: 8. CDR1 and CDR2 (germline): SGHDT, YYEEEE. The CDR3 bases are TGTGCCAGCAGGTATCAGGGGGCCGGGACTGAAGCTTTCTTT. Translated, it gives CASRYQGAGTEAFF. The entire variable domain, with the rest obtained from reference TRBV5-6 and TRBJ1-1, is as follows: DAGVTQSPTHLIKTRGQQVTLRCSPKSGHDTVSWYQQALGQGPQFIFQYYEEEERQRGNFPDRFSGHQFPNYSSELNVNALLLGDSALYLCASRYQGAGTEAFFGQGTRLTVV.

A few counts support this clonotype. The chain couples TRBV7-9 to TRBJ2-1; D not resolved. Germline CDR1 and CDR2: SEHNR and FQNEAQ (reference sequence). The V gene lost 3 bases and the J gene lost 6 bases, with 15 bases spanning the gap. The CDR3 is 15 amino acids. The CDR3 bases are TGTGCCAGCAGCTTGCTTTCGAGAGCCGCCAATGAGCAGTTCTTC. It is translated as CASSLLSRAANEQFF.

This clonotype was counted only a few times. The chain links TRBV20-1 to TRBJ1-5; maybe TRBD1 (6 bases). The germline gives CDR1 DFQATT, CDR2 SNEGSKA (reference sequence). The CDR3 consists of 14 residues. Trimming left V 6 bases short and J 6 bases short, with 18 bases between. CDR3 DNA sequence: TGCAGTGCCACCCAAGGGGGGTCAGTTCAGCCCCAGCATTTT. Encoded protein: CSATQGGSVQPQHF.

This clonotype was observed at least ten times. V and J are TRBV5-6 and TRBJ2-7; D may be TRBD2 (7 bases). CDR1 is SGHDT, CDR2 YYEEEE, per germline. The CDR3 is 15 residues long. V was cut by 1 base and J by 2 bases, with 13 bases left in between. The CDR3 reads CASSLLGGVAYEQYF. The CDR3 DNA sequence: TGTGCCAGCAGCTTGTTAGGGGGGGTCGCCTACGAGCAGTACTTC. The full variable domain, in which reference TRBV5-6 and TRBJ2-7 provide the parts outside the CDR3, is DAGVTQSPTHLIKTRGQQVTLRCSPKSGHDTVSWYQQALGQGPQFIFQYYEEEERQRGNFPDRFSGHQFPNYSSELNVNALLLGDSALYLCASSLLGGVAYEQYFGPGTRLTVT.

The rearrangement joins TRBV6-5 to TRBJ2-2; D gene uncertain. The ends were cut back, 6 bases at V and 1 base at J, with 9 bases in the middle. The CDR3 has 14 amino acids. Germline assignment: CDR1 MNHEY and CDR2 SVGAGI. The CDR3 DNA reads as TGTGCCAGCAGCGACACTTTGAACACCGGGGAGCTGTTTTTT. This gives the protein CASSDTLNTGELFF.

At least ten counts were recorded for this clonotype. This chain uses TRBV5-6 with TRBJ1-2; tentative D call: TRBD1 (6 bases). Trimming cost V 1 base and J 10 bases, with 11 bases left between them. Germline values: CDR1 SGHDT, CDR2 YYEEEE. The CDR3 totals 12 residues. CDR3 in DNA: TGTGCCAGCAGCTTGAGGGGGGTAGCCTACACCTTC. As protein: CASSLRGVAYTF.

Only a few counts were recorded for this clonotype. The genes are TRBV4-3 and TRBJ1-2, with 12 bases lining up with TRBD1. Germline assignment: CDR1 LGHNA and CDR2 YSLEER. The CDR3 runs to 15 residues. The ends lost 4 bases at V and 4 bases at J; junction bases unmatched: 4. The DNA of the CDR3 is TGCGCCAGCAGCCCGGGACAGGGGGCAAGCTATGGCTACACCTTC. Translation gives CASSPGQGASYGYTF.

The chain combines TRBV6-2 or TRBV6-3 with TRBJ2-7, with 11 positions matching TRBD2. The CDR3 covers 16 residues. Germline CDR1 and CDR2: MNHEY and SVGEGT. The trim removed 5 bases at V and 6 bases at J, leaving 12 bases unmatched. CDR3: CASSTRLAGILSEQYF. The CDR3 region has the DNA TGTGCCAGCAGTACGAGACTAGCGGGGATCCTTAGCGAGCAGTACTTC.

This clonotype occurred many times. The rearrangement joins TRBV24-1 to TRBJ2-3; D ambiguous. CDR3 length: 12 residues. Trimming took off 7 bases at V and 6 bases at J, with 10 bases between the two ends. Germline V lookup: CDR1 KGHDR, CDR2 SFDVKD. The CDR3 protein is CATRAPSDTQYF. The DNA for the CDR3 is TGTGCCACCAGGGCCCCCAGCGATACGCAGTATTTT.

In its sample, this clonotype was seen a few times. This rearrangement joins TRBV12-3 or TRBV12-4 to TRBJ2-2; D is unresolved. The CDR3 has 12 residues. Trimming cost V 8 bases and J 4 bases, with 8 bases left between them. The CDR3 here is CASPSATGELFF. The CDR3 nucleotides read TGTGCCAGCCCATCTGCCACCGGGGAGCTGTTTTTT.

The sample holds many counts of this clonotype. The chain uses TRBV18 and TRBJ1-3; D is unclear. Between the trimmed V and J ends, which lost 1 base and 7 bases, there was a span of 11 bases. The CDR3 totals 14 residues. The germline CDR1 and CDR2 sequences are KGHSH and LQKENI. In DNA, the CDR3 is TGTGCCAGCTCACCACGGGGTGTATCGAACACCATATATTTT. Protein product: CASSPRGVSNTIYF.

This clonotype was observed at least ten times. The chain recombines TRBV10-3 with TRBJ1-2, with D maybe TRBD1 (5 bases). Germline-derived CDR1 and CDR2 are ENHRY and SYGVKD. Trimming removed 0 bases from V and 4 bases from J, with 6 bases in between. CDR3 length: 13 amino acids. Here the CDR3 reads CAISESTVYGYTF. For the CDR3, the DNA is TGTGCCATCAGTGAGTCGACAGTCTATGGCTACACCTTC.

The V call is TRBV6-7, the J call TRBJ2-3; TRBD2 is a possible D gene (6 bases). TRBV6-7 qualifies as an ORF whose function is uncertain. Trimming stripped 8 bases from V and 6 bases from J, with 15 bases between. This CDR3 is 13 amino acids long. CDR3: CASGDFLHDTQYF. CDR3 DNA sequence: TGTGCCAGCGGGGACTTTCTTCACGATACGCAGTATTTT.

This clonotype was observed a handful of times. The chain couples TRBV5-1 to TRBJ1-1; no firm D call. V was trimmed by 1 base and J by 5 bases, leaving 12 bases between them. The CDR3 loop spans 14 amino acids. Germline assignment: CDR1 SGHRS and CDR2 YFSETQ. The CDR3 DNA reads as TGCGCCAGCAGCTTGATGAACAGTAGGACTGAAGCTTTCTTT. Encoded protein: CASSLMNSRTEAFF. Variable domain in full (rest from reference TRBV5-1 and TRBJ1-1): KAGVTQTPRYLIKTRGQQVTLSCSPISGHRSVSWYQQTPGQGLQFLFEYFSETQRNKGNFPGRFSGRQFSNSRSEMNVSTLELGDSALYLCASSLMNSRTEAFFGQGTRLTVV.

The chain carries TRBV12-3 or TRBV12-4 and TRBJ1-4; TRBD1 aligns across 8 bases. The CDR3 length is 13 residues. V lost 8 bases to trimming and J lost 6 bases; unmatched junction nucleotides: 5. CDR3 DNA sequence: TGTGCCAGCGCGACAGGGGAGTATGAAAAACTGTTTTTT. Encoded protein: CASATGEYEKLFF.

This clonotype was observed at least ten times. The V call is TRBV6-2 or TRBV6-3, the J call TRBJ1-2; D uncertain. V lost 7 bases and J lost 0, with 15 bases in between. Germline lookup yields CDR1 MNHEY and CDR2 SVGEGT. This CDR3 contains 15 residues. CDR3 region: CASTERGASNYGYTF. In nucleotides, the CDR3 is TGTGCCAGCACCGAACGAGGAGCGTCTAACTATGGCTACACCTTC.

This clonotype was recorded many times. V gene TRBV10-3 combines with J gene TRBJ1-1, with a tentative D call TRBD1 (6 bases). V lost 7 bases and J lost 6, with 12 bases in between. CDR1 is ENHRY, CDR2 SYGVKD, per germline. The CDR3 is 12 amino acids. The CDR3 region has the DNA TGTGCCATCAAGGGCGAGGGGGCTGAAGCTTTCTTT. It specifies CAIKGEGAEAFF.

This clonotype was counted only a few times. The chain links TRBV10-3 to TRBJ1-2; tentative D call: TRBD1 (6 bases). Germline CDR1 and CDR2: ENHRY and SYGVKD. V was shortened by 5 bases and J by 5 bases, with 12 bases between the two germline ends. The length of the CDR3 is 13 residues. This chain's CDR3 is CAISLQGRYGYTF. The CDR3 region has the DNA TGTGCCATCAGTCTACAGGGACGGTATGGCTACACCTTC.

The rearrangement uses TRBV18 and TRBJ1-1; D gene unclear. Germline lookup yields CDR1 KGHSH and CDR2 LQKENI. This CDR3 contains 12 residues. Trimming left V 2 bases short and J 5 bases short, with 6 bases between. The CDR3: CASSPRTTEAFF. CDR3 nucleotide sequence: TGTGCCAGCTCACCAAGAACGACTGAAGCTTTCTTT.

The genes are TRBV20-1 and TRBJ1-4; the match to TRBD1 covers 7 bases. The germline CDR1 and CDR2 sequences are DFQATT and SNEGSKA (reference sequence). V was pared by 4 bases and J by 4 bases, with 6 bases of the junction left unmatched. The CDR3 is 14 residues long. CDR3 sequence reads: CSATRDSINEKLFF. The CDR3 nucleotides are TGCAGTGCTACCAGGGACAGCATTAATGAAAAACTGTTTTTT.

A few counts support this clonotype. The junction departs from the called germline gene at one end, perhaps through a read error. CDR3 sequence: CASSQVNSRNERFF. The CDR3 DNA follows: TGCGCCAGCAGCCAAGTGAACAGTCGAAATGAGCGGTTCTTC. The rearrangement uses TRBV4-3 and TRBJ2-1; D gene ambiguous. Germline V gives CDR1 LGHNA, CDR2 YSLEER. The CDR3 loop spans 14 amino acids.

The gene calls are TRBV12-3 or TRBV12-4 and TRBJ1-4, with 7 bases lining up with TRBD1. The CDR3 loop spans 16 amino acids. V lost 3 bases to trimming and J lost 8 bases; unmatched junction nucleotides: 12. The CDR3: CASSFWRGQYGEKLFF. Here the CDR3 DNA reads TGTGCCAGCAGTTTCTGGAGGGGGCAATACGGCGAAAAACTGTTTTTT.

The chain links TRBV2 to TRBJ1-5; D gene uncertain. Germline V CDR1 and CDR2: SNHLY, FYNNEI. Trimming stripped 1 base from V and 11 bases from J, with 12 bases between. The CDR3 covers 13 residues. The CDR3 nucleotides read TGTGCCAGCAGTGAAGGGCTTGAAGGGACCCAGCATTTT. It translates to CASSEGLEGTQHF.

At least ten counts were recorded for this clonotype. The rearrangement joins TRBV12-3 or TRBV12-4 to TRBJ1-4, with 7 bases matching TRBD1. V shed 7 bases and J 5 bases; nucleotides not matched to a gene: 7. The CDR3 covers 14 residues. CDR3 in DNA: TGTGCCAGCACCCCCGACAGGGCGAATGAAAAACTGTTTTTT. It codes for CASTPDRANEKLFF.

There are many counts of this clonotype. The rearrangement joins TRBV27 to TRBJ2-2; 8 positions agree with TRBD1. After removal of 4 bases from V and 1 base from J, the junction contained 5 bases not matched to a gene. Germline V gene lookup returns CDR1 MNHEY and CDR2 SMNVEV (reference sequence). CDR3 size: 16 residues. CDR3 amino acids: CASSSAGTGNTGELFF. The CDR3 DNA sequence: TGTGCCAGCAGTTCCGCGGGGACAGGGAACACCGGGGAGCTGTTTTTT.

This clonotype was seen repeatedly, ten times or more. This rearrangement joins TRBV3-1 to TRBJ2-3; tentatively, D is TRBD1 (5 bases). The CDR3 extends over 12 amino acids. CDR1 is LGHDT and CDR2 is YNNKEL in the germline V gene (reference sequence). V dropped 1 base and J dropped 8 bases, with 7 bases sitting between them. This CDR3 reads CASSQGTRTQYF. Written as DNA, the CDR3 is TGTGCCAGCAGCCAAGGGACACGTACGCAGTATTTT.

This clonotype was recorded many times. The chain joins TRBV12-5 to TRBJ2-5; 7 nucleotides align to TRBD2. Germline V gene lookup returns CDR1 LGHNT and CDR2 FRNRAP. This CDR3 is 16 amino acids long. V shed 2 bases, J shed 4 bases, and the junction held 10 bases outside the gene matches. The DNA for the CDR3 is TGTGCTAGTGGTTTGTCCGAGCGGGGAGTCAGAGAGACCCAGTACTTC. This translates into CASGLSERGVRETQYF.